Presented here are 10 T cell receptor beta chains from one specimen sequenced in a study of blood T cell repertoires in COVID-19 (dated by TCRdb to between 2020 and 2021). Library preparation employed the immunoSEQ multiplex PCR assay. TCRdb took this table from immuneACCESS and kept in-frame rearrangements with V and J called. Such tables lack part of the clones; where checked against another copy, unresolved V genes explain under half of the gap, and the rest is unexplained. For this sample the table gives more than 85,000 clones, of which approximately 81% were detected only once. The ten top clones hold 30% to 45% of the sample. Sequenced: peripheral blood. The receptors stem from a man older than 75 with acute or convalescent COVID-19.

This chain uses TRBV4-2 with TRBJ2-1; 9 nucleotides line up with TRBD2. Germline-derived CDR1 and CDR2 are LGHNA and YNFKEQ. This CDR3 is 19 amino acids long. V shed 4 bases, J shed 6 bases, and the junction held 19 bases outside the gene matches. The CDR3 nucleotides are TGTGCCAGCAGCCGAAATTCCCGAGGTACCGGGCGGGAGGGCAATGAGCAGTTCTTC. Its translation: CASSRNSRGTGREGNEQFF.

CDR3 residues: CSAGGAEGYTF. The DNA of the CDR3 is TGCAGTGCAGGGGGGGCGGAAGGCTACACCTTC. The chain carries TRBV20-1 and TRBJ1-2, with D maybe TRBD1 (6 bases). Germline CDR1 and CDR2: DFQATT and SNEGSKA (reference sequence). The germline V and J ends were trimmed by 6 bases and 8 bases, with 13 bases remaining between them. CDR3 size: 11 residues.

The chain has TRBV6-1 and TRBJ2-5, with D possibly TRBD2 on 6 matching bases. The CDR3 is 14 amino acids. CDR1 and CDR2 from the germline V gene are MNHNS and SASEGT. V lost 2 bases to trimming and J lost 3 bases, with 10 bases between them. CDR3 loop: CASSEQRREETQYF. CDR3 in DNA: TGTGCCAGCAGTGAACAGCGGAGGGAAGAGACCCAGTACTTC.

The chain carries TRBV10-3 and TRBJ1-3; D call uncertain. The V end lost 4 bases, the J end lost 3 bases, and 4 bases lay between the germline ends. The CDR3 is made up of 12 amino acids. From germline, CDR1 is ENHRY and CDR2 SYGVKD. CDR3 loop: CAISAVGNTIYF. CDR3 coding DNA: TGTGCCATCAGTGCAGTTGGAAACACCATATATTTT.

CDR3 DNA: TGTGCCAGCAGCCAACAGGGGCGGAACACTGAAGCTTTCTTT. Translating it yields CASSQQGRNTEAFF. The chain carries TRBV3-1 (or the pseudogene TRBV3-2) and TRBJ1-1, with D possibly matching TRBD1 (6 bases). The CDR3 sequence is 14 residues long. The V gene's germline CDR1 is LGHDT and CDR2 YNNKEL (reference sequence). The V end lost 2 bases, the J end lost 1 base, and 8 bases lay between the germline ends.

V usage is TRBV30 and J usage is TRBJ2-1; 10 bases fit TRBD1. The ends lost 6 bases at V and 5 bases at J; junction bases unmatched: 13. Germline V lookup: CDR1 GTSNPN, CDR2 SVGIG (reference sequence). CDR3 length equals 16 residues. CDR3 bases: TGTGCCTGCTACCGCCCTTTCGGGACAGGGGACAATGAGCAGTTCTTC. Its translation is CACYRPFGTGDNEQFF.

The V and J genes are TRBV29-1 and TRBJ1-3; D is ambiguous. The CDR3 sequence is 13 residues long. CDR1 and CDR2 (germline): SQVTM, ANQGSEA. Trimming took off 3 bases at V and 4 bases at J, with 10 bases between the two ends. CDR3 nucleotide sequence: TGCAGCGTTGAGTACAGTCACGGAAACACCATATATTTT. Its protein is CSVEYSHGNTIYF.

This clone has a single count. The V gene is TRBV11-3, the J gene TRBJ2-2; 9 bases align to TRBD1. CDR1 and CDR2 (germline): SGHNT, YENEEA. The junction had 3 bases not matched to a gene; V was cut back by 6 bases and J by 4 bases. The CDR3 sequence is 14 residues long. In DNA, the CDR3 is TGTGCCAGCAGTCAACAGGGGGCCACCGGGGAGCTGTTTTTT. It is translated as CASSQQGATGELFF.

The rearrangement links TRBV5-1 to TRBJ2-1; D ambiguous. V lost 0 bases and J 0 bases, leaving 10 bases between the germline ends. Germline V gives CDR1 SGHRS, CDR2 YFSETQ. The CDR3 is 16 residues long. The chain's CDR3 is CASSLAPGHSYNEQFF. The CDR3 DNA is TGCGCCAGCAGCTTGGCCCCTGGCCACTCCTACAATGAGCAGTTCTTC. Based on the CDR3 plus reference TRBV5-1 and TRBJ2-1, the full variable domain is KAGVTQTPRYLIKTRGQQVTLSCSPISGHRSVSWYQQTPGQGLQFLFEYFSETQRNKGNFPGRFSGRQFSNSRSEMNVSTLELGDSALYLCASSLAPGHSYNEQFFGPGTRLTVL.

The chain is built from TRBV15 and TRBJ2-3; D uncertain. The CDR3 loop spans 12 amino acids. From germline, CDR1 is LNHNV and CDR2 YYDKDF (reference sequence). V was cut by 0 bases and J by 8 bases, with 6 bases left in between. CDR3 residues: CATSRDGVTQYF. The CDR3 DNA follows: TGTGCCACCAGCAGAGACGGAGTTACGCAGTATTTT.